Presented here are 4 T cell receptor beta chains from one specimen sequenced in a study of beta chain features in type 1 diabetes. Investigators reverse transcribed all isolated RNA, so they sequenced expressed TCRB transcripts. Produced via immunoSEQ multiplex PCR; TCRdb's table is partial and in-frame only. Seen here are 300,000 to 350,000 clones, roughly 8% observed once, and the top ten hold less than 0.45%. Input material: central memory CD4+ T cells from blood. The source is a woman under 30 in good health.

This clone was seen only a few times. The chain combines TRBV5-1 with TRBJ2-2; no definite D call. Germline loops: CDR1 SGHRS, CDR2 YFSETQ. This CDR3 has 14 residues. Deletions cut 4 bases from V and 6 bases from J, with 13 bases between. The DNA for the CDR3 is TGCGCCAGCAGCCCACGCCTAGGTGCCGGGGAGCTGTTTTTT. It specifies CASSPRLGAGELFF.

The CDR3 loop is CASSRSENYGYTF. In DNA form, the CDR3 reads TGTGCCAGTAGTAGGTCGGAAAATTATGGCTACACCTTC. The chain has TRBV19 and TRBJ1-2; D call uncertain. CDR3 length: 13 residues. The germline gives CDR1 LNHDA, CDR2 SQIVND (reference sequence). The V end lost 4 bases, the J end lost 5 bases, and 11 bases lay between the germline ends.

V is TRBV7-6 and J is TRBJ2-5; tentative D call: TRBD2 (6 bases). With the DNA end fitting TRBJ2-7 better, the J assignment may be wrong. Germline CDR1 SGHVS, CDR2 FNYEAQ. The CDR3 is 13 residues long. In nucleotides, the CDR3 is TGTGCCAGCAGCTTAGGCGGGACCTACGAGCAGTACTTC. It translates to CASSLGGTYEQYF.

The chain carries TRBV6-1 and TRBJ2-3, with TRBD2 matching 7 bases. Germline V gene lookup returns CDR1 MNHNS and CDR2 SASEGT. The CDR3 spans 15 residues. Trimming took 5 bases from V and 3 from J; bases not matched to a gene: 8. CDR3 bases: TGTGCCAGCAGTATGGCGGGAGCGGGTACAGATACGCAGTATTTT. Encoded protein: CASSMAGAGTDTQYF.